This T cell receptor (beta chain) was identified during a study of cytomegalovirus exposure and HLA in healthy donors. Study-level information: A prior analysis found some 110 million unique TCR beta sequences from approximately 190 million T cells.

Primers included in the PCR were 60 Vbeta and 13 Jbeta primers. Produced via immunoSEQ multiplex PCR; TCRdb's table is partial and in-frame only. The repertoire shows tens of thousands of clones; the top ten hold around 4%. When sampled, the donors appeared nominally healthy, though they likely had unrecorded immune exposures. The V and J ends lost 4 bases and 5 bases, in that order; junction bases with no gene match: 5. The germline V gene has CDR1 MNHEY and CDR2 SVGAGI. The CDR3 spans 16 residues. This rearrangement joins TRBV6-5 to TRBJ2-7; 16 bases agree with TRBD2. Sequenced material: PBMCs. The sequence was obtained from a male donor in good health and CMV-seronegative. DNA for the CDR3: TGTGCCAGCAGTTGGGGACTAGCGGGAGGGGTCAACGAGCAGTACTTC. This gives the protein CASSWGLAGGVNEQYF.